The sequence of this TCR beta chain was determined in a study of shared T cell receptors in the human thymus (dated by TCRdb to the early 2020s). Notes on the research overall: The study examined how the human thymus generates shared, self-reactive T-cell receptor alpha chains.

Remarks on this clone: Its recognized antigen is unknown. No base qualities exist here, and no much larger clone lies one base off it.

Receptor amplification or capture employed the immunoSEQ multiplex PCR assay. Entries here come from immuneACCESS through TCRdb and include only in-frame sequences with V and J called. Some clones fail to appear in such tables; in the studies checked, an unresolved V gene covers under half of the shortfall, and the cause of the remainder is unknown. This sample lists approximately 660,000 clones; approximately 90% were detected once. The top ten clones comprise 0.01% of the sample. Reading the germline V gene gives CDR1 SGHTA and CDR2 FQGNSA. The CDR3 measures 18 amino acids from cysteine to phenylalanine. Only the CDR3 DNA is retained, 54 bases long and in frame from the first base. Here V drops 1 base and J drops 4 bases, and the junction holds 9 bases not matched to any gene. These sequences were also reported in another study, on human thymus T cells. From that second study: The donors were immunologically healthy infants in Finland who had open corrective cardiac surgery for congenital heart defects. Thymus tissue was collected as surgical resects that were removed during corrective cardiac surgery. Biased V and J gene segment usage appeared to be present in both thymic and peripheral blood repertoires. The related research found that thymic TCR repertoires overlapped highly between unrelated individuals. TCR alpha and beta repertoires from roughly eight infant thymus samples and a few related peripheral blood samples were characterized in the study. The infant donors were roughly 7 to 244 days old, and the cohort included six or seven males and two females. Thymocytes were freed from the tissue by mechanical means and kept at -70 degrees C as pellets of roughly 8.5-31 million cells. Genomic DNA was extracted from frozen cell pellets with a QIAsymphony instrument. Using the immunoSEQ multiplex PCR assay, the TCRB and TCRAD loci were amplified from a standardized quantity of quality-controlled genomic DNA. The amplicons covered the V(D)J region and were long enough to include the CDR3 and to identify the V and J genes. The commercial immunoSEQ service was used to sequence amplicons on an Illumina platform. Primer bias and sequencing errors were corrected using previously described methods, and TCRAD and TCRB definitions followed the IMGT database. The repertoires were analysed using immunoSEQ Analyzer 3.0 and VDJTools for basic statistics, V/J segment usage, diversity estimates, rarefaction and pairwise overlap. Diversity was estimated with Chao1, ChaoE, Efron-Thisted, Shannon and inverse Simpson indices, and also on datasets down-sampled to the smallest sample. Repertoire overlap was assessed by strict matching of CDR3 nucleotide sequence, V gene and J gene, and clustering was done by Jaccard-based multidimensional scaling. Thymus samples yielded on average roughly 800,000 unique TCRB clonotypes, compared with 75,000 to 100,000 from blood samples.

The sequence is built from TRBV7-2 and TRBJ2-1; the junction holds 11 bases that match TRBD2. Sequenced: thymocytes. The origin of this receptor is a boy under three years old with a congenital heart defect. Donor details come from another sample of the same person, matched by shared clones. The CDR3 corresponds to CASSLVVLAGVNYNEQFF. The nucleotide sequence is TGTGCCAGCAGCTTAGTAGTACTAGCGGGAGTGAATTACAATGAGCAGTTCTTC.